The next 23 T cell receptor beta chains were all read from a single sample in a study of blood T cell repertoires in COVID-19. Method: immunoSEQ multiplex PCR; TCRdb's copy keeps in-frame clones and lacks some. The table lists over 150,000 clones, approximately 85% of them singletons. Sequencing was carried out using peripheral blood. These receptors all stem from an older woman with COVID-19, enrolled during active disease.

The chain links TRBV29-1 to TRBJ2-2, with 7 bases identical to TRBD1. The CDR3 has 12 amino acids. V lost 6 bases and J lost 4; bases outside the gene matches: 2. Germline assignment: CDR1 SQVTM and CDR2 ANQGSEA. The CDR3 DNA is TGCAGCGTGGACAGGAGCACCGGGGAGCTGTTTTTT. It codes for CSVDRSTGELFF.

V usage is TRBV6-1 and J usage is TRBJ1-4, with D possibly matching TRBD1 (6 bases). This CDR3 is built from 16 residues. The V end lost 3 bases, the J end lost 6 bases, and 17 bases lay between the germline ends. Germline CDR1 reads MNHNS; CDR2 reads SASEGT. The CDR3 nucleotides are TGTGCCAGCAGTGACCGCCCGGGCAGGGGACATGAAAAACTGTTTTTT. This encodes CASSDRPGRGHEKLFF.

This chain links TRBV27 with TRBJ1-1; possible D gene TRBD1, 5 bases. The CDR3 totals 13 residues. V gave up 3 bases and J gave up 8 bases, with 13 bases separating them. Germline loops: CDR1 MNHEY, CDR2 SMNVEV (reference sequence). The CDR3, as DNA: TGTGCCAGCAGTTTTGGGCGGGGGGAGGAAGCTTTCTTT. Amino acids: CASSFGRGEEAFF.

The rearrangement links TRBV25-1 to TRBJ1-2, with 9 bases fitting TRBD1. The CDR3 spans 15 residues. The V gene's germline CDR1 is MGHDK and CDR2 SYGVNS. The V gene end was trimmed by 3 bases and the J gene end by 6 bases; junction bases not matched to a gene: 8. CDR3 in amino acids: CASSDPGQGKNGYTF. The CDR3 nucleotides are TGTGCCAGCAGTGATCCGGGACAGGGAAAGAATGGCTACACCTTC.

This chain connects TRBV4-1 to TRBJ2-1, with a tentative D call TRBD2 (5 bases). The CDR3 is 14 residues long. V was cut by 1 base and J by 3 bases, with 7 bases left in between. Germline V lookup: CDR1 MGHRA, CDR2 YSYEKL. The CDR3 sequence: CASSQAGSYNEQFF. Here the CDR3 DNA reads TGCGCCAGCAGCCAAGCGGGGAGCTACAATGAGCAGTTCTTC.

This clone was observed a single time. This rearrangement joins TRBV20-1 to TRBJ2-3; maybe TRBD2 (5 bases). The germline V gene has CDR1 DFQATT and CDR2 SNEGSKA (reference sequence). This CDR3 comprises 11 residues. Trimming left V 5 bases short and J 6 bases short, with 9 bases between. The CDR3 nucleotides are TGCAGTGCTTGGACTCGGGATACGCAGTATTTT. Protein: CSAWTRDTQYF.

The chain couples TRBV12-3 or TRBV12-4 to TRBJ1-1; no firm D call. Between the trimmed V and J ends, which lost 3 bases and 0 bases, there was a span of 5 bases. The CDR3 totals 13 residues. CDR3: CASSFAVNTEAFF. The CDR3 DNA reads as TGTGCCAGCAGTTTCGCGGTGAACACTGAAGCTTTCTTT.

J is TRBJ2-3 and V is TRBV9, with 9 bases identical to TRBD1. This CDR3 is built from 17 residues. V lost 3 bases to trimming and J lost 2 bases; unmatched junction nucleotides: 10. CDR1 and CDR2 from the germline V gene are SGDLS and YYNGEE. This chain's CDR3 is CASSAAGTGTYTDTQYF. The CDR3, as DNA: TGTGCCAGCAGCGCCGCCGGGACAGGGACCTACACAGATACGCAGTATTTT.

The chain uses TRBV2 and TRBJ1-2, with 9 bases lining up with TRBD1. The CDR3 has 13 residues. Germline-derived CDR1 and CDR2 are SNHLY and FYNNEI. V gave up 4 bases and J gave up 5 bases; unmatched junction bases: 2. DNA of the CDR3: TGTGCCAGCAGTGTGGGACAGGGATATGGCTACACCTTC. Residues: CASSVGQGYGYTF.

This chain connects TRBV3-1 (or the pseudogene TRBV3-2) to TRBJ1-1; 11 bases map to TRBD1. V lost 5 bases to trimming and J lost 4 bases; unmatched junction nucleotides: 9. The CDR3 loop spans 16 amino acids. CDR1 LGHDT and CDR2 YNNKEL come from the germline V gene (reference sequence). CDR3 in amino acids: CASSARTGGAGTEAFF. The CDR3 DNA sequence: TGTGCCAGCAGCGCGCGGACAGGGGGCGCGGGCACTGAAGCTTTCTTT.

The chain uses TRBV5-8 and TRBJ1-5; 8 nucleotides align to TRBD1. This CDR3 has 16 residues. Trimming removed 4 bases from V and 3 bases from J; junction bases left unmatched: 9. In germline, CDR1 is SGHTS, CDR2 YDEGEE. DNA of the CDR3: TGTGCCAGCAGCGCAGGACAGGGCCCTCTCAATCAGCCCCAGCATTTT. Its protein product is CASSAGQGPLNQPQHF.

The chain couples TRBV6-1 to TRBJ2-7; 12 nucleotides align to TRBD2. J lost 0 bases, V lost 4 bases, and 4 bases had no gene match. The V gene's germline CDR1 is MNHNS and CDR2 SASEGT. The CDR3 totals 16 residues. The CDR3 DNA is TGTGCCAGCAGTGGACTAGCGGGAGCCGACTCCTACGAGCAGTACTTC. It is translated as CASSGLAGADSYEQYF.

The CDR3 region is CASSQDRLSSYEQYV. The CDR3 DNA sequence: TGCGCCAGCAGCCAAGATCGGTTGAGCTCCTACGAGCAGTACGTC. The V gene is TRBV4-1, the J gene TRBJ2-7; the D is unclear. The CDR3 length is 15 residues. The germline CDR1 and CDR2 sequences are MGHRA and YSYEKL. With 0 bases removed from V and 0 bases from J, the gap between germline ends came to 9 bases.

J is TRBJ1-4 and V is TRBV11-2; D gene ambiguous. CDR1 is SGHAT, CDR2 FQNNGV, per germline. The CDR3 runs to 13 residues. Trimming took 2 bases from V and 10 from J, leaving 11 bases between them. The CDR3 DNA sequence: TGTGCCAGCAGCTTAAATCACGGGGTAAAACTGTTTTTT. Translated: CASSLNHGVKLFF.

In DNA form, the CDR3 reads TGTGCCAGCAGTGCACCCTCCATGGCGGGGGGACAAGAGACCCAGTACTTC. Encoded protein: CASSAPSMAGGQETQYF. The chain couples TRBV6-2 or TRBV6-3 to TRBJ2-5; 8 bases fit TRBD2. This CDR3 has 17 residues. Per germline, CDR1 MNHEY and CDR2 SVGEGT. Trimming at V came to 5 bases and at J to 2 bases, leaving 13 bases not matched to a gene.

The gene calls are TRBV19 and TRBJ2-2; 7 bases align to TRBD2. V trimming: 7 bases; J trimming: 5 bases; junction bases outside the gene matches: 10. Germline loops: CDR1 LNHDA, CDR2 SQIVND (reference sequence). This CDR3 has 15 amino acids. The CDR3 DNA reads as TGTGCCAGTATGGAGCGGGGTCGAGCGACCGGGGAGCTGTTTTTT. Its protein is CASMERGRATGELFF.

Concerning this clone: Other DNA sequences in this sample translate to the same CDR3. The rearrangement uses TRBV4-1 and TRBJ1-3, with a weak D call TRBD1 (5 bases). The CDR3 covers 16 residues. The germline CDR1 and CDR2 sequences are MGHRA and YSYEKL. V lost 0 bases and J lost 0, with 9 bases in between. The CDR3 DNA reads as TGCGCCAGCAGCCAAGATATAACAGGCTCTGGAAACACCATATATTTT. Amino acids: CASSQDITGSGNTIYF.

The CDR3 spells CASTQTDREKLFF. The CDR3 DNA sequence: TGTGCCAGTACCCAGACAGACCGTGAAAAACTGTTTTTT. The genes are TRBV19 and TRBJ1-4; D possibly corresponds to TRBD1 (5 bases). Looked up from germline, CDR1 is LNHDA and CDR2 is SQIVND (reference sequence). CDR3 length: 13 amino acids. The V and J ends lost 7 bases and 7 bases respectively, with 13 bases between them. Based on the CDR3 plus reference TRBV19 and TRBJ1-4, the full variable domain is DGGITQSPKYLFRKEGQNVTLSCEQNLNHDAMYWYRQDPGQGLRLIYYSQIVNDFQKGDIAEGYSVSREKKESFPLTVTSAQKNPTAFYLCASTQTDREKLFFGSGTQLSVL.

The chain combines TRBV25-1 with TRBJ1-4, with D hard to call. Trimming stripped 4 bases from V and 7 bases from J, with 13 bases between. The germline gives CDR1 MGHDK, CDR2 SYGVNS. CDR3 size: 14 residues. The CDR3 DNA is TGTGCCAGCAGTGTTCCGGGGTGGGGTGAAAAACTGTTTTTT. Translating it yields CASSVPGWGEKLFF.

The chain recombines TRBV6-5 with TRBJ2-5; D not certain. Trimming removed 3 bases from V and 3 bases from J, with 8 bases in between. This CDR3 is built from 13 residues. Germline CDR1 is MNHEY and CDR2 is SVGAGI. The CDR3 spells CASSYPGKETQYF. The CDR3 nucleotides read TGTGCCAGCAGTTATCCCGGTAAAGAGACCCAGTACTTC.

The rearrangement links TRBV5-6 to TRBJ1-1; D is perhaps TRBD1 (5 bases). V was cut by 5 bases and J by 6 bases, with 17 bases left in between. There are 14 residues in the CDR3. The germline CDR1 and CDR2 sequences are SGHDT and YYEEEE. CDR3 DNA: TGTGCCAGCAGTCTACTTCCAGGGATCGCTGAAGCTTTCTTT. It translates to CASSLLPGIAEAFF.

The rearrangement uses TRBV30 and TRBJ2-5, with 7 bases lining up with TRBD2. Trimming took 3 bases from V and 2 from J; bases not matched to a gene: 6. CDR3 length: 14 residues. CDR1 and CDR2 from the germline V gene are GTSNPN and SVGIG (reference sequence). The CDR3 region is CAWRSTGGQETQYF. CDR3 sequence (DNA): TGTGCCTGGAGATCAACGGGGGGACAAGAGACCCAGTACTTC.

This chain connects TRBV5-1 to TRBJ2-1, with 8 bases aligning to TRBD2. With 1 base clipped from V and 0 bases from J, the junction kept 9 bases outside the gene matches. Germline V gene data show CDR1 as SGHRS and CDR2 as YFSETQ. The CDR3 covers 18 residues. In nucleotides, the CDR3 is TGCGCCAGCAGCTTGCTCCGAGCGGGGGACTACTCCTACAATGAGCAGTTCTTC. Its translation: CASSLLRAGDYSYNEQFF.